This record concerns one T cell receptor beta chain sequence. Each donor was a Caucasian adult residing in Nashville, Tennessee. CDR3 length: 12 amino acids. The V end was cut by 1 base, the J end by 10 bases, with 10 bases between. CDR1 and CDR2 (germline): MDHEN, SYDVKM. Every immunoSEQ plate was one replicate of a subset's evenly spread DNA. Assay used: immunoSEQ multiplex PCR; TCRdb lists only in-frame clones, some missing. The profile covers some 450,000 clones, with approximately 80% appearing a single time and about 12% taken by the ten largest. The data are from a study of shared clonotypes between healthy human individuals.

The rearrangement uses TRBV28 and TRBJ1-1; unclear D gene. This sequence was found in a woman aged 40 to 55 in good health. Some clones in this sample may be carry-over from other donors' samples. The source material was PBMCs. This chain's CDR3 is CASSLFGDSAFF. CDR3 DNA sequence: TGTGCCAGCAGTTTATTTGGGGATTCAGCTTTCTTT. Variable domain in full (rest from reference TRBV28 and TRBJ1-1): DVKVTQSSRYLVKRTGEKVFLECVQDMDHENMFWYRQDPGLGLRLIYFSYDVKMKEKGDIPEGYSVSREKKERFSLILESASTNQTSMYLCASSLFGDSAFFGQGTRLTVV.